These T cell receptor beta chains were read from a single sample in a study of blood T cell repertoires in COVID-19. The repertoire was sequenced with immunoSEQ multiplex PCR; TCRdb's copy has only in-frame clones and lacks some. Among approximately 90,000 clones listed, around 85% were seen once. Sequencing used peripheral blood. These receptors were obtained from a human donor in a cohort sampled during active COVID-19. Both conserved end residues are part of each CDR3. D genes are given only for firm matches. Clone size is stated in some rows and not others, as once, few, many or a class when expanded.

cdr3_length: 17; j_call: TRBJ2-3; v_call: TRBV5-4; d_call: -; clone_size: -; cdr3_aa: CASSLDPVSLSTDTQYF; cdr3_nt: TGTGCCAGCAGCTTGGACCCAGTCTCCCTCAGTACAGATACGCAGTATTTT
cdr3_length: 13; j_call: TRBJ1-1; v_call: TRBV29-1; d_call: -; clone_size: -; cdr3_aa: CSVDGRVNTEAFF; cdr3_nt: TGCAGCGTTGATGGCAGGGTGAACACTGAAGCTTTCTTT
cdr3_length: 14; j_call: TRBJ2-5; v_call: TRBV6-6; d_call: -; clone_size: -; cdr3_aa: CASSYGAGQETQYF; cdr3_nt: TGTGCCAGCAGTTACGGTGCGGGGCAAGAGACCCAGTACTTC
cdr3_length: 16; j_call: TRBJ2-7; v_call: TRBV6-2/TRBV6-3; d_call: TRBD1; clone_size: -; cdr3_aa: CASSYSTRTGPYEQYF; cdr3_nt: TGTGCCAGCAGTTACTCGACCAGGACAGGTCCCTACGAGCAGTACTTC
cdr3_length: 17; j_call: TRBJ2-1; v_call: TRBV9; d_call: TRBD2; clone_size: -; cdr3_aa: CASSVGLAGSSYNEQFF; cdr3_nt: TGTGCCAGCAGCGTAGGGCTAGCGGGGAGCTCCTACAATGAGCAGTTCTTC
cdr3_length: 15; j_call: TRBJ2-3; v_call: TRBV29-1; d_call: -; clone_size: -; cdr3_aa: CSVEAQGPSTDTQYF; cdr3_nt: TGCAGCGTTGAAGCACAGGGCCCTAGCACAGATACGCAGTATTTT
cdr3_length: 14; j_call: TRBJ2-2; v_call: TRBV19; d_call: -; clone_size: -; cdr3_aa: CASMWGPNTGELFF; cdr3_nt: TGTGCCAGTATGTGGGGCCCGAACACCGGGGAGCTGTTTTTT
cdr3_length: 13; j_call: TRBJ1-2; v_call: TRBV5-1; d_call: -; clone_size: -; cdr3_aa: CASSLGQVDGYTF; cdr3_nt: TGCGCCAGCAGCTTGGGACAGGTTGATGGCTACACCTTC
cdr3_length: 16; j_call: TRBJ2-1; v_call: TRBV5-1; d_call: -; clone_size: -; cdr3_aa: CASSFGLTSSGNEQFF; cdr3_nt: TGCGCCAGCAGCTTTGGGCTAACTAGCTCCGGCAATGAGCAGTTCTTC
cdr3_length: 14; j_call: TRBJ2-5; v_call: TRBV9; d_call: TRBD2; clone_size: -; cdr3_aa: CASSVGGSQETQYF; cdr3_nt: TGTGCCAGCAGCGTAGGCGGGAGCCAAGAGACCCAGTACTTC
cdr3_length: 13; j_call: TRBJ1-2; v_call: TRBV7-2; d_call: TRBD1; clone_size: -; cdr3_aa: CASSFQGVYGYTF; cdr3_nt: TGTGCCAGCAGCTTTCAGGGGGTCTATGGCTACACCTTC
cdr3_length: 16; j_call: TRBJ2-2; v_call: TRBV5-8; d_call: TRBD1; clone_size: -; cdr3_aa: CASSSGGTGHGGELFF; cdr3_nt: TGTGCCAGCAGCTCCGGAGGGACAGGACATGGGGGGGAGCTGTTTTTT
cdr3_length: 13; j_call: TRBJ1-6; v_call: TRBV9; d_call: -; clone_size: -; cdr3_aa: CASSVHYNSPLHF; cdr3_nt: TGTGCCAGCAGCGTCCACTATAATTCACCCCTCCACTTT
cdr3_length: 13; j_call: TRBJ2-5; v_call: TRBV18; d_call: TRBD1; clone_size: -; cdr3_aa: CASLGQGAKTQYF; cdr3_nt: TGTGCCAGCTTGGGACAGGGGGCAAAGACCCAGTACTTC
cdr3_length: 20; j_call: TRBJ2-1; v_call: TRBV12-2; d_call: -; clone_size: once; cdr3_aa: CASRARTGGMIKGSYNEQFF; cdr3_nt: TGTGCAAGTCGCGCCCGGACAGGCGGGATGATAAAAGGCTCCTACAATGAGCAGTTCTTC
cdr3_length: 15; j_call: TRBJ1-2; v_call: TRBV28; d_call: -; clone_size: -; cdr3_aa: CATSSMGPRDYGYTF; cdr3_nt: TGTGCCACCTCCTCGATGGGGCCCCGGGACTATGGCTACACCTTC
cdr3_length: 15; j_call: TRBJ2-5; v_call: TRBV7-2; d_call: -; clone_size: once; cdr3_aa: CASSLARVEWETQYF; cdr3_nt: TGTGCCAGCAGCTTAGCGCGGGTCGAGTGGGAGACCCAGTACTTC
cdr3_length: 13; j_call: TRBJ1-1; v_call: TRBV13; d_call: -; clone_size: -; cdr3_aa: CASEDSSNTEAFF; cdr3_nt: TGTGCCAGCGAGGACTCTTCGAACACTGAAGCTTTCTTT
cdr3_length: 16; j_call: TRBJ2-2; v_call: TRBV7-9; d_call: TRBD1; clone_size: once; cdr3_aa: CASSLLGQKYHRELFF; cdr3_nt: TGTGCCAGCAGCTTACTGGGACAGAAGTACCACCGGGAGCTGTTTTTT
cdr3_length: 17; j_call: TRBJ2-7; v_call: TRBV15; d_call: -; clone_size: -; cdr3_aa: CATSRDLQGSLAYEQYF; cdr3_nt: TGTGCCACCAGCAGAGACTTGCAGGGCAGTCTAGCCTACGAGCAGTACTTC
cdr3_length: 13; j_call: TRBJ2-7; v_call: TRBV7-3; d_call: -; clone_size: -; cdr3_aa: CASSLDRDSEQYF; cdr3_nt: TGTGCCAGCAGCCTAGACAGGGACTCCGAGCAGTACTTC
cdr3_length: 13; j_call: TRBJ2-1; v_call: TRBV12-3/TRBV12-4; d_call: TRBD2; clone_size: -; cdr3_aa: CASSPRLAAEQFF; cdr3_nt: TGTGCCAGCAGCCCAAGACTAGCGGCTGAGCAGTTCTTC
cdr3_length: 16; j_call: TRBJ2-7; v_call: TRBV19; d_call: TRBD1; clone_size: -; cdr3_aa: CASSPTPGQVTYEQYF; cdr3_nt: TGTGCCAGTAGCCCGACCCCGGGACAGGTAACCTACGAGCAGTACTTC
cdr3_length: 14; j_call: TRBJ1-1; v_call: TRBV27; d_call: -; clone_size: -; cdr3_aa: CASSLLSFNTEAFF; cdr3_nt: TGTGCCAGCAGTTTATTATCCTTTAACACTGAAGCTTTCTTT
cdr3_length: 13; j_call: TRBJ2-7; v_call: TRBV10-2; d_call: -; clone_size: -; cdr3_aa: CASSRDFTYEQYF; cdr3_nt: TGCGCCAGCAGTCGGGATTTTACCTACGAGCAGTACTTC
cdr3_length: 13; j_call: TRBJ1-4; v_call: TRBV6-5; d_call: TRBD1; clone_size: -; cdr3_aa: CASRGTGGIFLFF; cdr3_nt: TGTGCCAGCCGCGGGACAGGCGGGATTTTTTTGTTTTTT
cdr3_length: 15; j_call: TRBJ2-7; v_call: TRBV15; d_call: TRBD1; clone_size: once; cdr3_aa: CATSRMTGGSYEQYF; cdr3_nt: TGTGCCACCAGCAGAATGACAGGGGGGTCCTACGAGCAGTACTTC
cdr3_length: 15; j_call: TRBJ2-3; v_call: TRBV6-1; d_call: TRBD2; clone_size: few; cdr3_aa: CASSEGSGGQDTQYF; cdr3_nt: TGTGCCAGCAGTGAAGGAAGCGGGGGGCAAGATACGCAGTATTTT
cdr3_length: 14; j_call: TRBJ1-1; v_call: TRBV11-3; d_call: TRBD1; clone_size: -; cdr3_aa: CASSRTGGNTEAFF; cdr3_nt: TGTGCCAGCAGCCGGACAGGGGGAAACACTGAAGCTTTCTTT
cdr3_length: 11; j_call: TRBJ2-7; v_call: TRBV29-1; d_call: -; clone_size: once; cdr3_aa: CSARVHDEQYF; cdr3_nt: TGCAGCGCCAGGGTTCACGACGAGCAGTACTTC
cdr3_length: 14; j_call: TRBJ2-1; v_call: TRBV28; d_call: -; clone_size: -; cdr3_aa: CASSLLLSYNEQFF; cdr3_nt: TGTGCCAGCAGTTTATTACTATCTTACAATGAGCAGTTCTTC
cdr3_length: 16; j_call: TRBJ2-7; v_call: TRBV5-1; d_call: TRBD2; clone_size: -; cdr3_aa: CASSLTGQRGAYEQYF; cdr3_nt: TGCGCCAGCAGCTTAACGGGACAGCGGGGGGCCTACGAGCAGTACTTC
cdr3_length: 15; j_call: TRBJ1-1; v_call: TRBV7-9; d_call: -; clone_size: -; cdr3_aa: CASSLAGGLGTEAFF; cdr3_nt: TGTGCCAGCAGCTTAGCGGGGGGGCTCGGCACTGAAGCTTTCTTT
cdr3_length: 13; j_call: TRBJ1-2; v_call: TRBV2; d_call: -; clone_size: -; cdr3_aa: CASSAGTNYGYTF; cdr3_nt: TGTGCCAGCAGTGCAGGGACTAACTATGGCTACACCTTC
cdr3_length: 14; j_call: TRBJ2-7; v_call: TRBV4-3; d_call: TRBD2; clone_size: -; cdr3_aa: CASSQGLASYEQYF; cdr3_nt: TGCGCCAGCAGCCAGGGACTAGCATCCTACGAGCAGTACTTC
cdr3_length: 15; j_call: TRBJ2-5; v_call: TRBV7-2; d_call: TRBD2; clone_size: -; cdr3_aa: CASSPQRGGRETQYF; cdr3_nt: TGTGCCAGCAGCCCACAGCGGGGGGGCCGGGAGACCCAGTACTTC
cdr3_length: 15; j_call: TRBJ2-7; v_call: TRBV19; d_call: TRBD2; clone_size: -; cdr3_aa: CASSKKVAGYYEQYF; cdr3_nt: TGTGCCAGTAGTAAGAAAGTAGCGGGCTACTACGAGCAGTACTTC
cdr3_length: 12; j_call: TRBJ1-1; v_call: TRBV11-2; d_call: -; clone_size: -; cdr3_aa: CASSLDRLTAFF; cdr3_nt: TGTGCCAGCAGCTTAGATAGACTAACCGCTTTCTTT
cdr3_length: 15; j_call: TRBJ2-5; v_call: TRBV9; d_call: TRBD2; clone_size: -; cdr3_aa: CASSGEQRERETQYF; cdr3_nt: TGTGCCAGCAGCGGGGAACAGCGGGAGCGAGAGACCCAGTACTTC
cdr3_length: 16; j_call: TRBJ1-2; v_call: TRBV6-1; d_call: -; clone_size: -; cdr3_aa: CASSEGLGGINYGYTF; cdr3_nt: TGTGCCAGCAGTGAAGGGCTGGGGGGAATTAACTATGGCTACACCTTC
cdr3_length: 13; j_call: TRBJ2-7; v_call: TRBV11-3; d_call: -; clone_size: -; cdr3_aa: CASSPRTDGVQYF; cdr3_nt: TGTGCCAGCAGCCCCCGGACAGACGGGGTGCAGTACTTC
cdr3_length: 15; j_call: TRBJ1-6; v_call: TRBV7-2; d_call: TRBD1; clone_size: once; cdr3_aa: CASSQGTAYNSPLHF; cdr3_nt: TGTGCCAGCAGCCAAGGGACAGCCTATAATTCACCCCTCCACTTT
cdr3_length: 18; j_call: TRBJ2-3; v_call: TRBV4-2; d_call: TRBD2; clone_size: -; cdr3_aa: CASSLTGTSGGAGDTQYF; cdr3_nt: TGTGCCAGCAGCCTCACCGGGACTAGCGGGGGGGCCGGAGATACGCAGTATTTT
cdr3_length: 13; j_call: TRBJ2-7; v_call: TRBV5-4; d_call: -; clone_size: -; cdr3_aa: CASSRTGGGGQYF; cdr3_nt: TGTGCCAGCAGCCGGACGGGGGGCGGCGGGCAGTACTTC
cdr3_length: 21; j_call: TRBJ1-6; v_call: TRBV28; d_call: TRBD1; clone_size: -; cdr3_aa: CASSSGRLDRVGSSYNSPLHF; cdr3_nt: TGTGCCAGCAGTTCTGGTAGGTTAGACAGGGTGGGGAGCTCCTATAATTCACCCCTCCACTTT
cdr3_length: 14; j_call: TRBJ1-5; v_call: TRBV3-1/TRBV3-2; d_call: -; clone_size: -; cdr3_aa: CASSQRREGQPQHF; cdr3_nt: TGTGCCAGCAGCCAACGAAGGGAGGGTCAGCCCCAGCATTTT
cdr3_length: 17; j_call: TRBJ1-5; v_call: TRBV4-3; d_call: TRBD1; clone_size: -; cdr3_aa: CASSQEKRQGTGQPQHF; cdr3_nt: TGCGCCAGCAGCCAAGAGAAGCGACAGGGGACGGGACAGCCCCAGCATTTT
cdr3_length: 14; j_call: TRBJ2-1; v_call: TRBV9; d_call: -; clone_size: -; cdr3_aa: CASSVGEAYNEQFF; cdr3_nt: TGTGCCAGCAGCGTGGGGGAGGCATACAATGAGCAGTTCTTC
cdr3_length: 17; j_call: TRBJ2-7; v_call: TRBV4-3; d_call: TRBD2; clone_size: few; cdr3_aa: CASSQERTSGSPYEQYF; cdr3_nt: TGCGCCAGCAGCCAAGAAAGGACTAGCGGGAGTCCCTACGAGCAGTACTTC
cdr3_length: 15; j_call: TRBJ2-2; v_call: TRBV7-8; d_call: -; clone_size: -; cdr3_aa: CASSPNYPSTGELFF; cdr3_nt: TGTGCCAGCAGCCCTAACTACCCATCCACCGGGGAGCTGTTTTTT